Sequencing of this T cell receptor (beta chain) was carried out in a study of shared clonotypes between healthy human individuals. On this clone itself: Its antigen remains unidentified.

TCRdb keeps only in-frame clones here, not all; method: immunoSEQ multiplex PCR. Seen here are 550,000 to 700,000 clones, about three quarters observed once, and the top ten hold around 2%. General study findings and limits: On the whole, naive subsets had larger estimated richness than memory subsets had.

Trimming pared 4 bases from V and 1 base from J, leaving 12 bases between. The CDR3 runs 15 residues. The V gene's germline CDR1 is MNHNY and CDR2 SVGAGI (reference sequence). The sequenced material came from memory CD4+ T cells sorted from blood. The subset: CD45RA-negative fraction. The chain carries TRBV6-6 and TRBJ2-3; a weak D match, TRBD2 (6 bases). The sequence derives from a woman in her thirties in good health. CDR3 in amino acids: CASSSEGLGTDTQYF. The CDR3 DNA is TGTGCCAGCAGTTCGGAGGGCCTGGGCACAGATACGCAGTATTTT.